The 2 T cell receptor beta chains below all came from one sample that was sequenced in a study of shared clonotypes between healthy human individuals. The table came from immunoSEQ multiplex PCR; TCRdb's copy has only in-frame clones and leaves some out. The table includes 2 million to 2.5 million clones, approximately 93% detected once. The sequencing input was naive CD4+ T cells from PBMCs. Subset: CD45RA+ positively selected. Receptors originate from a man younger than 30 in good health. Some clones in this sample may be carry-over from other donors' samples.

This clone was recorded a few times. The chain joins TRBV5-1 to TRBJ1-2; no clear D. The V end lost 7 bases, the J end lost 3 bases, and 13 bases lay between the germline ends. CDR3 length equals 13 residues. Per the germline V gene, CDR1 is SGHRS and CDR2 is YFSETQ. CDR3 amino acids: CASGNPTDYGYTF. The CDR3 nucleotides are TGCGCCAGCGGCAACCCGACGGACTATGGCTACACCTTC.

The chain joins TRBV5-1 to TRBJ2-2, with TRBD1 identical over 7 bases. Germline V gene sequence: CDR1 SGHRS, CDR2 YFSETQ. V was clipped by 10 bases and J by 1 base; unmatched bases: 4. The CDR3 runs to 13 residues. This chain's CDR3 is CAEGDRNTGELFF. The CDR3 region has the DNA TGCGCCGAGGGGGACAGGAACACCGGGGAGCTGTTTTTT.